This T cell receptor (beta chain) was retrieved from a study of cytomegalovirus exposure and HLA in healthy donors. Study-wide results and limits: Across all donors, roughly uniform sequencing depth was an assumption of the presence/absence analyses. In a later analysis, compared with equally common non-associated chains, HLA-associated beta chains were more expanded. Trimming of TCR beta V- and J-genes showed a link, identified in a later analysis, to a missense DCLRE1C variant.

V lost 4 bases and J 1 base, leaving 7 bases between the germline ends. Per the germline V gene, CDR1 is KGHSH and CDR2 is LQKENI. The CDR3 totals 13 residues. Worth noting for this clone: Its specificity is not known.

The study ran its PCR with 60 Vbeta and 13 Jbeta primers. Here immunoSEQ multiplex PCR was the method, and the copy in TCRdb shows in-frame clones only, minus some. This sample has around 100,000 clones, with 82% found just once. The chain joins TRBV18 to TRBJ1-1; D remains ambiguous. This receptor was taken from a young man in good health and CMV-seropositive. Input material: PBMCs. CDR3 in DNA: TGTGCCAGCTCACTCGGGGAGAACACTGAAGCTTTCTTT. It codes for CASSLGENTEAFF.